This T cell receptor beta chain was profiled in a study of spatial heterogeneity in lung cancer. TCR cDNA molecules each had a unique molecular identifier. Via MiXCR, TCRdb re-called the 5' RACE reads, giving one row per CDR3 protein. The data contain more than 50,000 distinct CDR3 sequences, roughly 7% of them singletons. This clonotype was seen at least ten times. The CDR3 has 16 residues. V was clipped by 6 bases and J by 4 bases, with 21 bases between them. Germline V gives CDR1 MNHNS, CDR2 SASEGT. Indicated time point: sample taken at primary tumor resection. Unsorted whole RNA samples from tumor, nontumor lung or frozen PBMC were sequenced.

The rearrangement links TRBV6-1 to TRBJ1-2; tentative D call: TRBD1 (6 bases). The origin of this receptor is a female donor with early-stage non-small cell lung cancer. The sequences come from PBMCs, collected at surgery. The CDR3 nucleotides are TGTGCCAGCAGCTCCAGGCCGTTGGACAGACTCTATGGCTACACCTTC. Encoded protein: CASSSRPLDRLYGYTF.